This T cell receptor (beta chain) originates from a study of cytomegalovirus exposure and HLA in healthy donors. Study observations and caveats: The study designated roughly 150 TCR beta chains cytomegalovirus-associated. What TCR beta sequences reportedly achieved was accurate prediction of HLA-A and HLA-B alleles in most subjects. Another analysis was done later, and it associated 15,000 or so TCR beta sequences with HLA alleles at 0.05 false discovery rate.

Concerning this clone: Antigen specificity is unknown.

This PCR relied on a set of 60 Vbeta primers and 13 Jbeta primers. The method was immunoSEQ multiplex PCR; TCRdb's version includes in-frame clones alone and lacks a portion of them. Of about 120,000 clones in the sample, approximately 75% were seen once. This CDR3 contains 12 residues. CDR1 and CDR2 from the germline V gene are MNHNY and SVGAGI (reference sequence). The TCR sequence derives from a man between 40 and 49 years old in good health and CMV-seronegative. The chain carries TRBV6-6 and TRBJ1-4; 11 bases align to TRBD1. Input material: PBMCs. The CDR3 region is CAGRTGGEKLFF. In nucleotides, the CDR3 is TGTGCAGGGAGGACAGGGGGCGAAAAACTGTTTTTT.